This TCR beta chain was obtained from a study of cytomegalovirus exposure and HLA in healthy donors. Regarding the study as a whole: In a later analysis, TCR beta V- and J-gene trimming showed a link to a missense DCLRE1C variant. It was reported in a later analysis that an Asian-associated ancestry cluster showed fewer N-insertions than the 666-donor mean. A later analysis by the authors found several of the most significant clusters apparently linked to common viral pathogens.

V shed 0 bases and J 8 bases; nucleotides not matched to a gene: 2. Germline CDR1 reads SGHAT; CDR2 reads FQNNGV. This CDR3 has 15 residues. A note on this clone: What it binds is unknown.

The PCR had 60 Vbeta and 13 Jbeta primers. Sequencing was performed with immunoSEQ multiplex PCR; in TCRdb, only in-frame clones are kept and a portion is missing. Its table lists approximately 110,000 clones. Material: PBMCs. The clonotype originates from a man aged 35-49 years in good health and CMV-seropositive. This chain links TRBV11-2 with TRBJ2-3; 13 nucleotides match TRBD2. CDR3 sequence: CASSLDGLAGVTQYF. CDR3 bases: TGTGCCAGCAGCTTAGATGGACTAGCGGGAGTTACGCAGTATTTT.